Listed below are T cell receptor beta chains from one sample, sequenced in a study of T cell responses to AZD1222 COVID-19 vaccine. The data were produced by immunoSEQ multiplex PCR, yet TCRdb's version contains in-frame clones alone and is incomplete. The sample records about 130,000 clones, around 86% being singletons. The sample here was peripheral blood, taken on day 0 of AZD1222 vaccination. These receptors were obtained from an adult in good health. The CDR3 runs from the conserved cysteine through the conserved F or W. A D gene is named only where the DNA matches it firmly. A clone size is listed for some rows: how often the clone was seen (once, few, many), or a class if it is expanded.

cdr3_aa: CASSSSGGRQETQYF; cdr3_nt: TGTGCCAGCAGTTCAAGCGGGGGACGGCAAGAGACCCAGTACTTC; d_call: TRBD2; v_call: TRBV6-5; j_call: TRBJ2-5; clone_size: -
cdr3_aa: CASSRAGYEKLFF; cdr3_nt: TGTGCCAGCAGCCGCGCAGGGTACGAAAAACTGTTTTTT; d_call: -; v_call: TRBV5-6; j_call: TRBJ1-4; clone_size: -
cdr3_aa: CASSLVFWTGTANYGYTF; cdr3_nt: TGTGCCAGCAGCTTGGTGTTTTGGACAGGGACTGCAAACTATGGCTACACCTTC; d_call: TRBD1; v_call: TRBV5-6; j_call: TRBJ1-2; clone_size: -
cdr3_aa: CASSQGGWQETQYF; cdr3_nt: TGTGCCAGTAGTCAGGGGGGCTGGCAAGAGACCCAGTACTTC; d_call: -; v_call: TRBV19; j_call: TRBJ2-5; clone_size: -
cdr3_aa: CASRWRDHGSGYTF; cdr3_nt: TGTGCCAGCAGATGGCGGGACCATGGGTCTGGCTACACCTTC; d_call: -; v_call: TRBV27; j_call: TRBJ1-2; clone_size: -
cdr3_aa: CASSDNGEGGNTIYF; cdr3_nt: TGTGCCAGCAGCGATAACGGGGAGGGAGGAAACACCATATATTTT; d_call: -; v_call: TRBV28; j_call: TRBJ1-3; clone_size: -
cdr3_aa: CASSLQGGSEDSPLHF; cdr3_nt: TGCGCCAGCAGCTTGCAAGGGGGCTCAGAGGATTCACCCCTCCACTTT; d_call: TRBD1; v_call: TRBV5-1; j_call: TRBJ1-6; clone_size: -
cdr3_aa: CASATVSTNEKLFF; cdr3_nt: TGTGCCAGCGCTACCGTTTCAACTAATGAAAAACTGTTTTTT; d_call: -; v_call: TRBV16; j_call: TRBJ1-4; clone_size: -
cdr3_aa: CASSPGGTGYNEQFF; cdr3_nt: TGTGCCAGCAGCCCAGGGGGGACAGGGTACAATGAGCAGTTCTTC; d_call: TRBD1; v_call: TRBV13; j_call: TRBJ2-1; clone_size: -
cdr3_aa: CASSFGGRQTNEKLFF; cdr3_nt: TGTGCCAGCAGCTTTGGGGGTCGGCAGACTAATGAAAAACTGTTTTTT; d_call: -; v_call: TRBV7-9; j_call: TRBJ1-4; clone_size: -
cdr3_aa: CASSLGPDVTFYSNQPQHF; cdr3_nt: TGTGCCAGCAGCTTGGGGCCGGACGTTACCTTTTATAGCAATCAGCCCCAGCATTTT; d_call: -; v_call: TRBV5-8; j_call: TRBJ1-5; clone_size: -
cdr3_aa: CASSTGQINEKLFF; cdr3_nt: TGTGCCAGCAGTACAGGGCAGATTAATGAAAAACTGTTTTTT; d_call: -; v_call: TRBV6-5; j_call: TRBJ1-4; clone_size: -
cdr3_aa: CASSQRYEQYF; cdr3_nt: TGTGCCAGCAGTCAACGGTACGAGCAGTACTTC; d_call: -; v_call: TRBV6-6; j_call: TRBJ2-7; clone_size: -
cdr3_aa: CASSIPGQGREQYF; cdr3_nt: TGTGCCAGTAGTATACCGGGACAGGGAAGGGAGCAGTACTTC; d_call: TRBD1; v_call: TRBV19; j_call: TRBJ2-7; clone_size: -
cdr3_aa: CASSLHTPYEQYF; cdr3_nt: TGTGCCAGCAGTTTACACACCCCCTACGAGCAGTACTTC; d_call: -; v_call: TRBV28; j_call: TRBJ2-7; clone_size: -
cdr3_aa: CASSRDLQETQYF; cdr3_nt: TGTGCCAGCAGCAGGGACTTACAAGAGACCCAGTACTTC; d_call: -; v_call: TRBV11-3; j_call: TRBJ2-5; clone_size: -
cdr3_aa: CASSLGEGSGTEAFF; cdr3_nt: TGTGCCAGCAGCTTAGGTGAGGGTTCGGGGACTGAAGCTTTCTTT; d_call: -; v_call: TRBV7-9; j_call: TRBJ1-1; clone_size: -
cdr3_aa: CASSVGTAKNIQYF; cdr3_nt: TGTGCCAGCAGCGTAGGGACAGCCAAAAACATTCAGTACTTC; d_call: -; v_call: TRBV9; j_call: TRBJ2-4; clone_size: -
cdr3_aa: CASSLGGASTDTQYF; cdr3_nt: TGTGCCAGCAGCTTAGGCGGCGCTAGCACAGATACGCAGTATTTT; d_call: -; v_call: TRBV7-2; j_call: TRBJ2-3; clone_size: -
cdr3_aa: CASSPLGKGTTQETQYF; cdr3_nt: TGTGCCAGCAGCCCACTAGGGAAAGGGACAACCCAAGAGACCCAGTACTTC; d_call: -; v_call: TRBV4-2; j_call: TRBJ2-5; clone_size: -
cdr3_aa: CATSDPRDRGTFQETQYF; cdr3_nt: TGTGCCACCAGTGATCCCCGGGACAGGGGGACCTTCCAAGAGACCCAGTACTTC; d_call: TRBD1; v_call: TRBV24-1; j_call: TRBJ2-5; clone_size: -
cdr3_aa: CASSQEWQETQYF; cdr3_nt: TGTGCCAGCAGCCAAGAATGGCAAGAGACCCAGTACTTC; d_call: -; v_call: TRBV12-3/TRBV12-4; j_call: TRBJ2-5; clone_size: -
cdr3_aa: CASTGGNNYGYTF; cdr3_nt: TGCGCCAGCACCGGAGGAAACAACTATGGCTACACCTTC; d_call: -; v_call: TRBV10-1; j_call: TRBJ1-2; clone_size: -
cdr3_aa: CSASRGVLGAEFTDTQYF; cdr3_nt: TGCAGTGCTAGTAGAGGAGTTCTGGGGGCTGAATTCACAGATACGCAGTATTTT; d_call: -; v_call: TRBV20-1; j_call: TRBJ2-3; clone_size: few
cdr3_aa: CASSPGTGPEPQHF; cdr3_nt: TGCGCCAGCAGCCCGGGGACAGGGCCAGAGCCCCAGCATTTT; d_call: TRBD1; v_call: TRBV4-1; j_call: TRBJ1-5; clone_size: -
cdr3_aa: CASSEPDSEKLFF; cdr3_nt: TGCGCCAGCAGTGAGCCGGACAGCGAAAAACTGTTTTTT; d_call: -; v_call: TRBV10-1; j_call: TRBJ1-4; clone_size: -
cdr3_aa: CASSLEGGRDGYTF; cdr3_nt: TGTGCCAGCAGCTTAGAAGGCGGCAGGGATGGCTACACCTTC; d_call: -; v_call: TRBV7-9; j_call: TRBJ1-2; clone_size: -
cdr3_aa: CASDGGSSTQYF; cdr3_nt: TGTGCCAGCGACGGAGGATCCTCGACCCAGTACTTC; d_call: -; v_call: TRBV19; j_call: TRBJ2-5; clone_size: once
cdr3_aa: CAWSVRGQPQHF; cdr3_nt: TGTGCCTGGAGTGTACGAGGTCAGCCCCAGCATTTT; d_call: -; v_call: TRBV30; j_call: TRBJ1-5; clone_size: -
cdr3_aa: CASRSTGGLDEAFF; cdr3_nt: TGTGCAAGTCGCTCGACAGGGGGTCTAGATGAAGCTTTCTTT; d_call: -; v_call: TRBV12-2; j_call: TRBJ1-1; clone_size: -